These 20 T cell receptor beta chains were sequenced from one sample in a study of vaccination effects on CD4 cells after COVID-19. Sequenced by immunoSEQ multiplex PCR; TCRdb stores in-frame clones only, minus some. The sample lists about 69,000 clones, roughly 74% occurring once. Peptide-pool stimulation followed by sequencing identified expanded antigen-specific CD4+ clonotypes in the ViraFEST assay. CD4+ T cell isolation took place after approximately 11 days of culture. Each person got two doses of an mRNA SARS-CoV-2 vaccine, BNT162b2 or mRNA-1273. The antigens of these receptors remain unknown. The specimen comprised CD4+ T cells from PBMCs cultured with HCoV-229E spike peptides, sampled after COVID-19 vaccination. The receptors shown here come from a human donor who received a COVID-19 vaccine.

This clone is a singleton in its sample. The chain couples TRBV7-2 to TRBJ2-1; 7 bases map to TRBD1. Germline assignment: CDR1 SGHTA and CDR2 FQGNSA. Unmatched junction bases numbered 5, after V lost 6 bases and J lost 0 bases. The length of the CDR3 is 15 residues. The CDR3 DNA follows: TGTGCCAGCAGTATCCGGGACAGCTCCTACAATGAGCAGTTCTTC. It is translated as CASSIRDSSYNEQFF.

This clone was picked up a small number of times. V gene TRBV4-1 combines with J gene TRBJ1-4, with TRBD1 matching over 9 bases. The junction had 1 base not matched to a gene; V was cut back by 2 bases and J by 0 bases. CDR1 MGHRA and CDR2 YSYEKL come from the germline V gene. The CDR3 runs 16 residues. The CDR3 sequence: CASSQRTGATNEKLFF. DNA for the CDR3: TGCGCCAGCAGCCAACGGACAGGGGCAACTAATGAAAAACTGTTTTTT.

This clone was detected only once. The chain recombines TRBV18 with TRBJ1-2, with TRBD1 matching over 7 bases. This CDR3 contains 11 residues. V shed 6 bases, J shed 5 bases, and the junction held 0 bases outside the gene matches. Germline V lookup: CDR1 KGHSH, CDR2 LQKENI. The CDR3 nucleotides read TGTGCCAGCTCGGGACAGTATGGCTACACCTTC. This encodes CASSGQYGYTF.

The CDR3 nucleotides read TGTGCCAGCAATTTGGGGGATCTCCATGGCTACACCTTC. This gives the protein CASNLGDLHGYTF. The chain combines TRBV6-6 with TRBJ1-2; TRBD1 might be the D (5 bases). The germline V gene has CDR1 MNHNY and CDR2 SVGAGI (reference sequence). This CDR3 has 13 residues. V lost 7 bases and J lost 6, with 15 bases in between.

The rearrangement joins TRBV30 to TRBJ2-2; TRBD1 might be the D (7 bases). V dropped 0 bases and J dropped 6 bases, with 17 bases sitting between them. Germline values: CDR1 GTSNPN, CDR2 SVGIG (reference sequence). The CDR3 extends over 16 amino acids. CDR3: CAWSVGGGNSAGELFF. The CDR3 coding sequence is TGTGCCTGGAGTGTAGGAGGGGGCAATAGTGCCGGGGAGCTGTTTTTT.

CDR3 nucleotides: TGCGCCAGCAGTGAGTTGAGGGGGAGCACAGATACGCAGTATTTT. Its protein product is CASSELRGSTDTQYF. The chain combines TRBV10-1 with TRBJ2-3, with D possibly being TRBD1 (6 bases). The germline V gene encodes CDR1 WNHNN and CDR2 SYGVQD (reference sequence). Trimming took off 1 base at V and 0 bases at J, with 8 bases between the two ends. The CDR3 consists of 15 residues.

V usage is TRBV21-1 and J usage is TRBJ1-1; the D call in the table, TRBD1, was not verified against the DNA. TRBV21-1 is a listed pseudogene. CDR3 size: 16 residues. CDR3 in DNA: TGTGCCAGCAGCAAAAAGCCCACAGGGGAGGACACTGAAGCTTTCTTT. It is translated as CASSKKPTGEDTEAFF.

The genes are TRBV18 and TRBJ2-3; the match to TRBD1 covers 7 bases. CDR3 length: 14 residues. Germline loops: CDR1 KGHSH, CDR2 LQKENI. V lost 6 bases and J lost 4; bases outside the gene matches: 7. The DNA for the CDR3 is TGTGCCAGCTCGCCCGACAGGGTGGCAGATACGCAGTATTTT. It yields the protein CASSPDRVADTQYF.

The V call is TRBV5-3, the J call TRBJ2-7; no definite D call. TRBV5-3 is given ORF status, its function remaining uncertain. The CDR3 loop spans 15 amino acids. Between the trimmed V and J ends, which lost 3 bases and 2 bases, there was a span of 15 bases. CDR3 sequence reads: CARSYLPPFPYEQYV. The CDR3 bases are TGTGCCAGAAGCTATCTCCCACCCTTCCCCTACGAGCAGTACGTC.

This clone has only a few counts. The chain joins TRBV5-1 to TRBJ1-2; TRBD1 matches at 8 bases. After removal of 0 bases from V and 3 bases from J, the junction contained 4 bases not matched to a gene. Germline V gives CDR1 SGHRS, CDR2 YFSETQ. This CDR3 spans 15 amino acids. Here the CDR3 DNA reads TGCGCCAGCAGCTTGGCCAGGGGGCAAGACTATGGCTACACCTTC. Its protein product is CASSLARGQDYGYTF.

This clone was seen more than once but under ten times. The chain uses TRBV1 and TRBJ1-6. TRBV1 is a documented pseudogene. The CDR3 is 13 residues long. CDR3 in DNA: TGCACCAGCAGACCGGGCCGATATTCACCCCTCCACTTT. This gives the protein CTSRPGRYSPLHF.

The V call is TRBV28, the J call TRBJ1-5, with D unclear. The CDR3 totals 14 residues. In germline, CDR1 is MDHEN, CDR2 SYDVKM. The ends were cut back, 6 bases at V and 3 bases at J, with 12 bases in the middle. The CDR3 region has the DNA TGTGCCAGCAGCCGGGATCAGACCAATCAGCCCCAGCATTTT. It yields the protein CASSRDQTNQPQHF.

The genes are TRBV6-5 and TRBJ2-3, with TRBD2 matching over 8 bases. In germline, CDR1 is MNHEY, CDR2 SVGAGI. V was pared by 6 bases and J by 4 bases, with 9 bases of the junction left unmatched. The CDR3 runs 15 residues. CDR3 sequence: CASSETSDMADTQYF. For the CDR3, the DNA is TGTGCCAGCAGCGAGACTAGCGATATGGCAGATACGCAGTATTTT.

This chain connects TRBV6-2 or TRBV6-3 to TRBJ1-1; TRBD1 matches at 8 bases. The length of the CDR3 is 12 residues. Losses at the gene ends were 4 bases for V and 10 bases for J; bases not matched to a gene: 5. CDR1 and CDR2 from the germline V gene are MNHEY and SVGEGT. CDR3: CASSFQGARAFF. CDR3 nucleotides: TGTGCCAGCAGTTTCCAGGGGGCGCGAGCTTTCTTT.

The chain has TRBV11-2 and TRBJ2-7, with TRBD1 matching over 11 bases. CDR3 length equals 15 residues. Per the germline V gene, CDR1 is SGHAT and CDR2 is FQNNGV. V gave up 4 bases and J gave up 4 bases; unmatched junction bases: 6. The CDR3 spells CASSSGQGALYEQYV. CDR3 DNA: TGTGCCAGCAGCTCCGGACAGGGGGCGTTATACGAGCAGTACGTC.

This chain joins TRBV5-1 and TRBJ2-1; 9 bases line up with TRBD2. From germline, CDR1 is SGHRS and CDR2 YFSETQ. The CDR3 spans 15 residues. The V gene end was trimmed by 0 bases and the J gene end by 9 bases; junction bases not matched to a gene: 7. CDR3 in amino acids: CASSLAWRGGSEQFF. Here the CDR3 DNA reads TGCGCCAGCAGCTTGGCGTGGCGGGGGGGATCTGAGCAGTTCTTC.

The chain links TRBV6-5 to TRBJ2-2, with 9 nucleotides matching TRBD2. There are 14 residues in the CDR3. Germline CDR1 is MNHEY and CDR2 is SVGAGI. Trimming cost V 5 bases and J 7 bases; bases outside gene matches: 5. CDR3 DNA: TGTGCCAGCAGTAGGCGGGGGGGGTACGGGGAGCTGTTTTTT. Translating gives CASSRRGGYGELFF.

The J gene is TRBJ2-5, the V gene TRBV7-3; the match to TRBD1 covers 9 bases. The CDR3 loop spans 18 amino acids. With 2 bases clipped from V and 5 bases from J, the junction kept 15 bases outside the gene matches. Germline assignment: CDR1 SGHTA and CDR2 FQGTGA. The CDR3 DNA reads TGTGCCAGCAGCTTAGAAATCTACAGGGGGCCATCATGGGAGACCCAGTACTTC. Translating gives CASSLEIYRGPSWETQYF.

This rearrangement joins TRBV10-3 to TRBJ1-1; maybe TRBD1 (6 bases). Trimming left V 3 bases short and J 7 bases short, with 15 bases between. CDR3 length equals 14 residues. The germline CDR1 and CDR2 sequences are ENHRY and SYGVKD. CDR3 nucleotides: TGTGCCATCAGTGAAGGGGGATCAGACGTTGAAGCTTTCTTT. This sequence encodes CAISEGGSDVEAFF.

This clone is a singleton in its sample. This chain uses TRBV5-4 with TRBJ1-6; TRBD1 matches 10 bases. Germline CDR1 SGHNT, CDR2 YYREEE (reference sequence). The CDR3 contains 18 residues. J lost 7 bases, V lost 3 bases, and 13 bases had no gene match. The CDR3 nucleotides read TGTGCCAGCAGCTCCACGGGTATGGGGGACAGGGGCAATTCACCCCTCCACTTT. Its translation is CASSSTGMGDRGNSPLHF.